This T cell receptor (beta chain) derives from a study of cytomegalovirus exposure and HLA in healthy donors. Findings and limits, study-wide: DRB1 had the most TCR associations and HLA-C the fewest, a later analysis found, with rates varying by HLA locus. It was reported in a later analysis that an Asian-associated ancestry cluster showed fewer N-insertions than the approximately 700-donor mean.

There are 14 residues in the CDR3. Germline CDR1 and CDR2: SGHVS and FNYEAQ. V shed 5 bases and J shed 7 bases, with 18 bases lying between them. These donors counted as nominally healthy when sampled, but unrecorded immune exposures were likely. PCR primers comprised 60 Vbeta and 13 Jbeta primers. TCRdb's table, derived via immunoSEQ multiplex PCR, lists solely in-frame clones and lacks some. The sample lists about 120,000 clones; about 80% were seen once. This clone turned up a few times. Its antigen is not identified. The chain employs TRBV7-6 and TRBJ2-7, with a possible D match to TRBD2 (6 bases). The sequence came from a woman aged 40 to 50 in good health and CMV-seropositive. The sample comprised PBMCs. This CDR3 reads CASSASRGGREQYF. The CDR3 nucleotides are TGTGCCAGCAGCGCCTCGAGGGGAGGTCGGGAGCAGTACTTC.